Following are 16 T cell receptor beta chains from one sample sequenced in a study of T cells in Graves' hyperthyroidism and ophthalmopathy. TCR beta CDR3 sequences were amplified from RNA transcripts. A first-round RT-PCR of the TCR CDR3 used the HTBI primer set. MiXCR, run by TCRdb on the multiplex PCR reads, gives a single entry per CDR3 protein. In the table there are some 760,000 distinct CDR3 sequences, less than 15% of which are singletons. The sequenced sample was blood. These receptors were collected from a woman aged 18-29 years with Graves' hyperthyroidism.

This clonotype has a handful of counts. V and J are TRBV28 and TRBJ1-5; TRBD1 agrees at 11 bases. The CDR3 has 15 amino acids. The trim removed 5 bases at V and 5 bases at J, leaving 5 bases unmatched. CDR1 MDHEN and CDR2 SYDVKM come from the germline V gene. The CDR3 sequence: CASSTPGQGDQPQHF. The CDR3 bases are TGTGCCAGCAGTACCCCGGGACAGGGGGATCAGCCCCAGCATTTT.

This clonotype has at least ten counts. The V gene is TRBV13, the J gene TRBJ2-7; D remains unclear. The germline CDR1 and CDR2 sequences are PRHDT and FYEKMQ (reference sequence). This CDR3 is built from 12 residues. V dropped 5 bases and J dropped 3 bases, with 8 bases sitting between them. The CDR3 spells CASSLSYYEQYF. CDR3 in DNA: TGTGCCAGCAGCCTCAGTTACTACGAGCAGTACTTC.

The sample holds many counts of this clonotype. The J gene is TRBJ2-1, the V gene TRBV29-1; D is unresolved. Germline-derived CDR1 and CDR2 are SQVTM and ANQGSEA. This CDR3 has 14 residues. The V end lost 6 bases, the J end lost 4 bases, and 16 bases lay between the germline ends. In nucleotides, the CDR3 is TGCAGCGTCGCCAGCGCCAGGCGGTACAATGAGCAGTTCTTC. It yields the protein CSVASARRYNEQFF.

This clonotype was picked up a small number of times. This chain uses TRBV7-9 with TRBJ2-6; 9 bases line up with TRBD1. V lost 5 bases, J lost 2 bases, and 16 bases stayed unmatched. The CDR3 has 20 amino acids. Germline V gene lookup returns CDR1 SEHNR and CDR2 FQNEAQ (reference sequence). Written as DNA, the CDR3 is TGTGCCAGCAGCCGCGCGCCGAAGTTGACAGGGGGAGCTGGGGCCAACGTCCTGACTTTC. Encoded protein: CASSRAPKLTGGAGANVLTF.

This clonotype occurred a few times. This chain uses TRBV6-1 with TRBJ2-7; D possibly corresponds to TRBD1 (6 bases). Germline V gene lookup returns CDR1 MNHNS and CDR2 SASEGT. The length of the CDR3 is 12 residues. The V end lost 7 bases, the J end lost 3 bases, and 10 bases lay between the germline ends. The CDR3 region has the DNA TGTGCCAGCACCGGACAGATCTACGAGCAGTACTTC. As protein: CASTGQIYEQYF.

This chain joins TRBV2 and TRBJ2-7; 9 nucleotides align to TRBD2. Germline V CDR1 and CDR2: SNHLY, FYNNEI. V lost 7 bases to trimming and J lost 7 bases; unmatched junction nucleotides: 11. This CDR3 comprises 14 residues. The CDR3 sequence is CASNSGRRVREQYF. The DNA for the CDR3 is TGTGCCAGCAATAGCGGGAGAAGAGTGAGGGAGCAGTACTTC. Full variable domain (outside the CDR3, taken from reference TRBV2 and TRBJ2-7): EPEVTQTPSHQVTQMGQEVILRCVPISNHLYFYWYRQILGQKVEFLVSFYNNEISEKSEIFDDQFSVERPDGSNFTLKIRSTKLEDSAMYFCASNSGRRVREQYFGPGTRLTVT.

This clonotype was seen only a few times. This chain connects TRBV20-1 to TRBJ2-7; 8 bases line up with TRBD1. The V and J ends lost 3 bases and 3 bases, in that order; junction bases with no gene match: 7. The CDR3 contains 14 residues. Germline loops: CDR1 DFQATT, CDR2 SNEGSKA (reference sequence). This CDR3 reads CSARARDRYYEQYF. The CDR3 DNA reads as TGCAGTGCTAGGGCCCGGGACAGGTACTACGAGCAGTACTTC.

This chain joins TRBV29-1 and TRBJ2-1, with 9 bases aligning to TRBD2. Germline CDR1 is SQVTM and CDR2 is ANQGSEA. This CDR3 has 15 residues. With 4 bases clipped from V and 5 bases from J, the junction kept 9 bases outside the gene matches. CDR3 protein: CSVAQAGGLNNEQFF. CDR3 sequence (DNA): TGCAGCGTTGCCCAAGCGGGAGGTCTGAACAATGAGCAGTTCTTC.

The table lists this clonotype with many counts. The CDR3 DNA reads TGTGCCAGCAGTGACGGGACTTACTATGGCTACACCTTC. Translating gives CASSDGTYYGYTF. The chain combines TRBV12-3 or TRBV12-4 with TRBJ1-2; perhaps TRBD1 as D (5 bases). The ends were cut back, 5 bases at V and 3 bases at J, with 10 bases in the middle. The CDR3 is 13 amino acids.

A few counts support this clonotype. The DNA for the CDR3 is TGTGCCAGCAGCGCCGGACAGGGTTATAGTGAGCAGTTCTTC. Amino acid sequence: CASSAGQGYSEQFF. The chain couples TRBV9 to TRBJ2-1; 8 bases align to TRBD1. The CDR3 totals 14 residues. J lost 9 bases, V lost 3 bases, and 8 bases had no gene match. CDR1 is SGDLS and CDR2 is YYNGEE in the germline V gene.

This clonotype was picked up many times. V is TRBV29-1 and J is TRBJ1-1; TRBD1 aligns across 11 bases. The germline CDR1 and CDR2 sequences are SQVTM and ANQGSEA. The CDR3 totals 15 residues. J lost 0 bases, V lost 7 bases, and 7 bases had no gene match. The CDR3 DNA reads TGCAGCGCACCGGGACAGGGGGGCATGAACACTGAAGCTTTCTTT. It codes for CSAPGQGGMNTEAFF.

This clonotype has only a few counts. This sequence may be a read error, since a much larger clone differs from it by one base. The rearrangement joins TRBV14 to TRBJ1-2; no clear D gene. V was pared by 1 base and J by 4 bases, with 4 bases between. This CDR3 is built from 12 residues. CDR1 is SGHDN and CDR2 is FVKESK in the germline V gene. CDR3: CASSQGTYGYTF. CDR3 nucleotides: TGTGCCAGCAGCCAAGGGACCTATGGCTACACCTTC.

This chain uses TRBV12-3 or TRBV12-4 with TRBJ1-2; 8 nucleotides line up with TRBD1. The ends lost 5 bases at V and 7 bases at J; junction bases unmatched: 9. CDR3 size: 14 residues. The CDR3 DNA sequence: TGTGCCAGCAGTACCGACAGGGGTCCCCTTGGCTACACCTTC. Translation: CASSTDRGPLGYTF.

The table lists this clonotype with many counts. The chain joins TRBV30 to TRBJ2-7; D is possibly TRBD1 or TRBD2 (5 bases each). The germline V gene has CDR1 GTSNPN and CDR2 SVGIG (reference sequence). CDR3 size: 14 residues. Trimming took 4 bases from V and 7 from J, leaving 20 bases between them. CDR3 protein: CAWKGWGPTGEQYF. The CDR3 region has the DNA TGTGCCTGGAAAGGGTGGGGACCGACGGGGGAGCAGTACTTC.

This clonotype has just one count. The chain is built from TRBV19 and TRBJ2-2; D is unresolved. The V gene lost 3 bases and the J gene lost 4 bases, with 6 bases spanning the gap. The CDR3 covers 13 residues. Germline CDR1 LNHDA, CDR2 SQIVND (reference sequence). The CDR3 reads CASSIASTGELFF. The CDR3 DNA is TGTGCCAGTAGTATCGCTAGCACCGGGGAGCTGTTTTTT. The full variable domain, completed using reference TRBV19 and TRBJ2-2, is DGGITQSPKYLFRKEGQNVTLSCEQNLNHDAMYWYRQDPGQGLRLIYYSQIVNDFQKGDIAEGYSVSREKKESFPLTVTSAQKNPTAFYLCASSIASTGELFFGEGSRLTVL.

The chain couples TRBV29-1 to TRBJ1-2; D is ambiguous. Trimming pared 8 bases from V and 1 base from J, leaving 14 bases between. The CDR3 has 13 residues. CDR1 SQVTM and CDR2 ANQGSEA come from the germline V gene. The DNA of the CDR3 is TGCAGCTCTACATCCTCCTTTAACTATGGCTACACCTTC. This sequence encodes CSSTSSFNYGYTF.